The following is a T cell receptor beta chain sequence with its context. The antigen is undetermined. The assay looked at 95,000 to 100,000 TCR templates in each sample. Assay used: immunoSEQ multiplex PCR; TCRdb lists only in-frame clones, some missing. The sample holds about 63,000 clones, approximately 87% seen once. This CDR3 region has 18 residues. CDR1 is SGHRS, CDR2 YFSETQ, per germline. Trimming took 0 bases from V and 0 from J, leaving 18 bases between them. Unstimulated naive, memory, effector memory and TEMRA subsets were subjected to sequencing in three donor pairs. This sample was included in a study of siplizumab effects on memory and regulatory T cells. General study points: Among alloreactive clones, only a minor fraction mapped to unstimulated subsets.

The specimen sequenced was memory CD4+ T cells sorted from blood. The rearrangement links TRBV5-1 to TRBJ1-2; TRBD1 is a possible D gene (6 bases). This sequence was found in a human donor in good health. The CDR3 sequence is CASSLGRGGPAANYGYTF. CDR3 DNA sequence: TGCGCCAGCAGCTTGGGCCGAGGGGGTCCCGCAGCTAACTATGGCTACACCTTC.